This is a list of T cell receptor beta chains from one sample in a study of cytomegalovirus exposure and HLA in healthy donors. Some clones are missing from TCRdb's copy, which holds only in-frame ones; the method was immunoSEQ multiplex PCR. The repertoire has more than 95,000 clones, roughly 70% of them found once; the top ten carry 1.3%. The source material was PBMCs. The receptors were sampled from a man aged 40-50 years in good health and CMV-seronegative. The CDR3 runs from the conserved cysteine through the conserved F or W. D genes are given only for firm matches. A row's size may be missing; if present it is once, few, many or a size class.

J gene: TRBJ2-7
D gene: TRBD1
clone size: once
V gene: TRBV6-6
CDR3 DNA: TGTGCCAGCAGGCCGGGACAGGGGGGCTCCTACGAGCAGTACTTC
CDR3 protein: CASRPGQGGSYEQYF

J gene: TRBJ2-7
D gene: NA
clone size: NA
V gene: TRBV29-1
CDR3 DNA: TGCAGCGCCCGGAGGGGGGGCCGACCTAACGAGCAGTACTTC
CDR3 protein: CSARRGGRPNEQYF

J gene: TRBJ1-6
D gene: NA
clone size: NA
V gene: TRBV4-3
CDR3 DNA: TGCGCCAGCAGCCAAGATCGGAGCAGACTATATTCCTATAATTCACCCCTCCACTTT
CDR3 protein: CASSQDRSRLYSYNSPLHF

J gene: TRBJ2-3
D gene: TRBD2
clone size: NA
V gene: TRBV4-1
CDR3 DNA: TGCGCCAGCAGCCAAGATGTGGGCGGGGGGACCTCAGATACGCAGTATTTT
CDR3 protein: CASSQDVGGGTSDTQYF

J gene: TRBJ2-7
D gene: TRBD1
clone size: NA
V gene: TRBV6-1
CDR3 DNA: TGTGCCAGCAGTGAAGAGGCAGGGGGCGAAACCTACGAGCAGTACTTC
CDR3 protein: CASSEEAGGETYEQYF

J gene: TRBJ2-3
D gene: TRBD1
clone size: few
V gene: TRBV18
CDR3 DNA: TGTGCCAGCTCACCAAGGACAGGAGGAGGCACAGATACGCAGTATTTT
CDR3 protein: CASSPRTGGGTDTQYF

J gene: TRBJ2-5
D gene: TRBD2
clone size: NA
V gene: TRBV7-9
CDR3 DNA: TGTGCCAGCAGCCCGCGGGGGGAAAAAGAGACCCAGTACTTC
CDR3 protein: CASSPRGEKETQYF

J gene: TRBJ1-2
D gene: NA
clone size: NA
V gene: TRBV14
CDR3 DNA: TGTGCCAGCAGCCAGGCTACAACAGGCCAACTTGGCTACACCTTC
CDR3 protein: CASSQATTGQLGYTF

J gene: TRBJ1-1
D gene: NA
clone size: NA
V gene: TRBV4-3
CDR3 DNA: TGCGCCAGCAGCCAAGATAAGGCGGGGAACACTGAAGCTTTCTTT
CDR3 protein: CASSQDKAGNTEAFF

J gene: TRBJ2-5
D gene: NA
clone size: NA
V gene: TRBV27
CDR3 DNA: TGTGCCAGCAGTGCCCGACAGAAAGAGACCCAGTACTTC
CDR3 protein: CASSARQKETQYF

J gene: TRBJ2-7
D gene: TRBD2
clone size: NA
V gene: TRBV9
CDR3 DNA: TGTGCCAGCAGCGTAGGGCTAGCGGGGGCCTACGAGCAGTACTTC
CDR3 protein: CASSVGLAGAYEQYF

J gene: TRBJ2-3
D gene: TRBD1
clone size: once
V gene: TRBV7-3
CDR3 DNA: TGTGCCAGCAGCCACAGGGGGACTAGCACAGATACGCAGTATTTT
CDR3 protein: CASSHRGTSTDTQYF

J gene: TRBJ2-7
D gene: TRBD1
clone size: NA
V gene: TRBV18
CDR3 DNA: TGTGCCAGCTCATTCGGACAGGGGTACGAGCAGTACTTC
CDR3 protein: CASSFGQGYEQYF

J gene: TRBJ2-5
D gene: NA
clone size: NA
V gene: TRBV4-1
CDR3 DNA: TGCGCCAGCAGCCAAAAGACGGACAGCTGGGGAGAGACCCAGTACTTC
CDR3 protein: CASSQKTDSWGETQYF

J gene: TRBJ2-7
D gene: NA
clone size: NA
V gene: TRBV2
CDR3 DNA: TGTGCCAGCAGTCTCTCCTACGAGCAGTACTTC
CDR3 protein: CASSLSYEQYF

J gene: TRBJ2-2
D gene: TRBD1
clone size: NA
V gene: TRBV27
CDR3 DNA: TGTGCCAGCAGTAGGGTCCGTGCGGACAGGGTTCATGCCGGGGAGCTGTTTTTT
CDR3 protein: CASSRVRADRVHAGELFF

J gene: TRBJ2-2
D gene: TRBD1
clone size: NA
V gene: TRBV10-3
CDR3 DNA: TGTGCCACCCGAGACAGGGCGGATAACACCGGGGAGCTGTTTTTT
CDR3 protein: CATRDRADNTGELFF

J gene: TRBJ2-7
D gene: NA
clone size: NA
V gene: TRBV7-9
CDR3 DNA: TGTTCCAGCCAGAGGGACTACGAGCAGTACTTC
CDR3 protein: CSSQRDYEQYF

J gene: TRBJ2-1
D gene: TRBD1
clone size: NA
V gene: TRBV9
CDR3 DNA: TGTGCCAGCAGCGTACAGAGAGGGGTAACAGGGGGCGATGAGCAGTTCTTC
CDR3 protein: CASSVQRGVTGGDEQFF

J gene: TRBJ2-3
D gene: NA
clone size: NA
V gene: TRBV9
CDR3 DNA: TGTGCCAGCAGCACCCGGTTGGGGGCTGATACGCAGTATTTT
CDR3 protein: CASSTRLGADTQYF

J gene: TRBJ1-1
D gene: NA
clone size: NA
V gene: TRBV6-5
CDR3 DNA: TGTGCCAGCAGTTGGGGACAGAACACTGAAGCTTTCTTT
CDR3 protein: CASSWGQNTEAFF

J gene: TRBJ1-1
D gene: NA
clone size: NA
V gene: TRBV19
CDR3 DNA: TGTGCCAGTAGGACGACAGTGAACACTGAAGCTTTCTTT
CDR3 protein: CASRTTVNTEAFF

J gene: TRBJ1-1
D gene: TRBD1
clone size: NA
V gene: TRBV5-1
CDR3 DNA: TGCGCCAGCAGCTCCCCGGACAGGGCGGCCACTGAAGCTTTCTTT
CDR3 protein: CASSSPDRAATEAFF

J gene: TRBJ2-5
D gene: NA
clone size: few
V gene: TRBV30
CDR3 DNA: TGTGCCTGGAGTGTCCGGGAGCGGGAGACCCAGTACTTC
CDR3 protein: CAWSVRERETQYF

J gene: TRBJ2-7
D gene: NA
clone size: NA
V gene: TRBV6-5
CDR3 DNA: TGTGCCGTACAAGTCCGGGACTCAGCGACTGGGGAGCAGTACTTC
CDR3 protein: CAVQVRDSATGEQYF

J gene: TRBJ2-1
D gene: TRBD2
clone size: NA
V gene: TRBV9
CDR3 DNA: TGTGCCAGCAGCGTACCGACTAGCGGGGGGGACGATGAGCAGTTCTTC
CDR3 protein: CASSVPTSGGDDEQFF

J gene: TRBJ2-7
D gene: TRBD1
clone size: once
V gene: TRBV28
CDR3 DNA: TGTGCCAGCAGTTTAGGGACAGGGTCCTACGAGCAGTACTTC
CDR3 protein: CASSLGTGSYEQYF

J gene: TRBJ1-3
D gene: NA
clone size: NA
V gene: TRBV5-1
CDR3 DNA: TGCGCCAGCAGCTTGGCAGACAGCTACTCTGGAAACACCATATATTTT
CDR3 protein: CASSLADSYSGNTIYF

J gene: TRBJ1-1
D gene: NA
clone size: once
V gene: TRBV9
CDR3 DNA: TGTGCCAGCAGCCACAGGGTAGGAACCGAAGCTTTCTTT
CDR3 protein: CASSHRVGTEAFF

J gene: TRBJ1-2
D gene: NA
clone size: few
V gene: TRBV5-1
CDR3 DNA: TGCGCCAGCAGCTTGGAAGGGGCCTCTGGCTACACCTTC
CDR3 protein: CASSLEGASGYTF

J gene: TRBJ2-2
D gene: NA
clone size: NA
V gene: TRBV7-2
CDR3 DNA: TGTGCCAGCACCGACGACCGACGGGCCGGGGAGCTGTTTTTT
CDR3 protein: CASTDDRRAGELFF

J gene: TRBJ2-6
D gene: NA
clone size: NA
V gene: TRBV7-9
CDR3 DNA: TGTGCCAGCAGCCAGGGACTTGGGGCCAACGTCCTGACTTTC
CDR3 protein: CASSQGLGANVLTF

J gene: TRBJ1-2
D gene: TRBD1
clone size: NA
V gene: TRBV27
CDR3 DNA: TGTGCCAGCAGTATTTCCGGGACAGGGTATGGCTACACCTTC
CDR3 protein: CASSISGTGYGYTF

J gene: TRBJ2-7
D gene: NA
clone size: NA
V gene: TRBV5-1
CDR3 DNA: TGCGCCAGCAGCTTAACAGGGATCAACGAGCAGTACTTC
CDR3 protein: CASSLTGINEQYF